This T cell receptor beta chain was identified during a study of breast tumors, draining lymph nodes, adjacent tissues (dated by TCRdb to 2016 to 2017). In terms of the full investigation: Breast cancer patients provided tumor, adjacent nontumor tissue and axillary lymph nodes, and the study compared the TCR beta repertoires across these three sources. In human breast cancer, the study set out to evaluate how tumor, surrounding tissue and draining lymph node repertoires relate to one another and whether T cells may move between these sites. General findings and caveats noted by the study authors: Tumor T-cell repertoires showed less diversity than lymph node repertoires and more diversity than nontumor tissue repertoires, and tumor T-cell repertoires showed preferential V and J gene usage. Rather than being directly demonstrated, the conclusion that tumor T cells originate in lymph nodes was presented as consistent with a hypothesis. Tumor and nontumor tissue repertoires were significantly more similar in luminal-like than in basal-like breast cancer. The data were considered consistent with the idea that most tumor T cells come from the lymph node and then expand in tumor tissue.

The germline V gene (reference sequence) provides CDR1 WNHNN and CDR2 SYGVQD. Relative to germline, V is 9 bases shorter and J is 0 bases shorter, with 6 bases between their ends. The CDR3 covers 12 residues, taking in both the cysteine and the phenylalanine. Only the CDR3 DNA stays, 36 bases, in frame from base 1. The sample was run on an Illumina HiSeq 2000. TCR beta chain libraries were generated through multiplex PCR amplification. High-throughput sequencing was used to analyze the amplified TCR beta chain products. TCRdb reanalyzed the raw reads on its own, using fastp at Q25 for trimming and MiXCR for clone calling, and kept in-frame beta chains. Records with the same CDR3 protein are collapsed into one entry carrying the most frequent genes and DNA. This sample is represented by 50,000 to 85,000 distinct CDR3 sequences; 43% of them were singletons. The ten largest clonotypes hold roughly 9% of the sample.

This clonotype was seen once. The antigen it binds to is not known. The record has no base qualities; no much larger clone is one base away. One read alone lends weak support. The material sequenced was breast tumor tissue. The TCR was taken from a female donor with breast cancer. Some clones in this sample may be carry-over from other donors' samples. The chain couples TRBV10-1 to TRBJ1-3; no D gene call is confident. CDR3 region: CARTTSGNTIYF. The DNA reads TGCGCCAGGACCACCTCTGGAAACACCATATATTTT.